This T cell receptor beta chain was identified during a study of blood T cell repertoires in COVID-19. Study-wide context: The cDNA or gDNA used as material had been derived from T cells, B-cell-depleted T cells, or PBMCs.

Study processing details: Using reference gene primer amplification, nucleated cell counts were estimated. Method: immunoSEQ multiplex PCR; TCRdb's copy keeps in-frame clones and lacks some. The V and J calls and clone size come from that table; D and trimming were worked out from the DNA. This table holds 97,000 or so clones, around 87% found once. The CDR3 totals 16 residues. The V call is TRBV12-2, the J call TRBJ2-3; the DNA was not used to check the table's D call, TRBD1. TRBV12-2 is assigned pseudogene status. The receptor's source is a middle-aged man with active or convalescent COVID-19. The sample taken for sequencing was peripheral blood. CDR3 loop: CASRLPWDRGTDTQYF. The CDR3 DNA reads TGTGCAAGTCGCTTGCCTTGGGACAGGGGCACAGATACGCAGTATTTT.